The 18 T cell receptor beta chains presented below share a single source sample, sequenced in a study of cytomegalovirus exposure and HLA in healthy donors. Vbeta (60) and Jbeta (13) primers were used in the PCR. Assay used: immunoSEQ multiplex PCR; TCRdb lists only in-frame clones, some missing. The profile shows 100,000 or so clones, around 75% of them singletons. Sample: PBMCs. Receptors originate from a woman aged 18-29 years in good health and CMV-seropositive.

This sequence joins TRBV5-1 and TRBJ2-1, with 10 nucleotides matching TRBD1. Germline CDR1 is SGHRS and CDR2 is YFSETQ. The CDR3 extends over 15 amino acids. Trimming removed 4 bases from V and 5 bases from J; junction bases left unmatched: 6. The CDR3 nucleotides are TGCGCCAGCAGCCCGGGACAGGGGACCAACAATGAGCAGTTCTTC. This sequence encodes CASSPGQGTNNEQFF.

This clone was picked up one time. The chain couples TRBV2 to TRBJ2-1; TRBD2 matches at 10 bases. CDR1 is SNHLY, CDR2 FYNNEI, per germline. The CDR3 runs to 16 residues. Trimming at V came to 6 bases and at J to 7 bases, leaving 12 bases not matched to a gene. The CDR3, as DNA: TGTGCCAGCAGGCACCTAGCGGGAGAGGGTAGGAATGAGCAGTTCTTC. It yields the protein CASRHLAGEGRNEQFF.

For the CDR3, the DNA is TGCGCCAGCAGCCATAGCCTTTACAATGAGCAGTTCTTC. Translation: CASSHSLYNEQFF. The chain combines TRBV4-1 with TRBJ2-1; no firm D call. The CDR3 extends over 13 amino acids. Trimming took 3 bases from V and 4 from J, leaving 7 bases between them. Germline V gene lookup returns CDR1 MGHRA and CDR2 YSYEKL.

The rearrangement joins TRBV28 to TRBJ2-1; 10 bases align to TRBD1. The CDR3 contains 13 residues. V lost 6 bases, J lost 8 bases, and 4 bases stayed unmatched. CDR1 and CDR2 from the germline V gene are MDHEN and SYDVKM. The CDR3 DNA reads as TGTGCCAGCAGGACGACAGGGGGCTATGAGCAGTTCTTC. Amino acids: CASRTTGGYEQFF.

V gene TRBV7-8 combines with J gene TRBJ2-5; 11 bases map to TRBD2. This CDR3 contains 15 residues. CDR1 is SGHVS and CDR2 is FQNEAQ in the germline V gene. Trimming took 5 bases from V and 5 from J; bases not matched to a gene: 7. The CDR3 nucleotides read TGTGCCAGCAGCCAAACTAGCGGGAGTGTTGAGACCCAGTACTTC. This gives the protein CASSQTSGSVETQYF.

This clone was counted many times. The rearrangement uses TRBV6-6 and TRBJ2-5, with 8 bases identical to TRBD2. The CDR3 totals 13 residues. CDR1 is MNHNY and CDR2 is SVGAGI in the germline V gene (reference sequence). Trimming at V came to 7 bases and at J to 5 bases, leaving 6 bases not matched to a gene. This CDR3 reads CASTGGPGETQYF. CDR3 sequence (DNA): TGTGCCAGCACGGGAGGGCCAGGGGAGACCCAGTACTTC.

The V call is TRBV28, the J call TRBJ2-7, with 10 bases aligning to TRBD1. The length of the CDR3 is 14 residues. Germline V gives CDR1 MDHEN, CDR2 SYDVKM. V gave up 6 bases and J gave up 2 bases; unmatched junction bases: 4. CDR3 coding DNA: TGTGCCAGCAGAGGACAGGGGGAACCCTACGAGCAGTACTTC. Translating gives CASRGQGEPYEQYF.

The CDR3 DNA reads TGTGCCAGCAGCCCCGCCGCGGGATCGGGGACCCAGTACTTC. Protein product: CASSPAAGSGTQYF. This chain connects TRBV7-2 to TRBJ2-5, with D possibly TRBD2 on 6 matching bases. Trimming removed 5 bases at V and 7 bases at J, with 17 bases between. The germline gives CDR1 SGHTA, CDR2 FQGNSA. The CDR3 spans 14 residues.

The rearrangement uses TRBV30 and TRBJ1-2; D is unclear. The CDR3 runs to 14 residues. Germline loops: CDR1 GTSNPN, CDR2 SVGIG (reference sequence). Trimming took 0 bases from V and 3 from J, leaving 11 bases between them. CDR3: CAWSVSVADYGYTF. The CDR3, as DNA: TGTGCCTGGAGTGTATCAGTGGCAGACTATGGCTACACCTTC.

The V gene is TRBV4-3, the J gene TRBJ1-4; 10 positions agree with TRBD1. Germline CDR1 reads LGHNA; CDR2 reads YSLEER. The length of the CDR3 is 16 residues. The ends lost 4 bases at V and 5 bases at J; junction bases unmatched: 7. This CDR3 is CASSRDWTGGNEKLFF. In nucleotides, the CDR3 is TGCGCCAGCAGCCGAGATTGGACAGGGGGGAATGAAAAACTGTTTTTT.

V usage is TRBV30 and J usage is TRBJ1-1, with a weak D call TRBD1 (5 bases). This CDR3 contains 15 residues. Germline V CDR1 and CDR2: GTSNPN, SVGIG (reference sequence). Trimming shortened V by 4 bases and J by 1 base, and 16 bases separated the two germline ends. The CDR3 protein is CAWTNYPGPNTEAFF. As DNA, the CDR3 is TGTGCCTGGACCAACTATCCAGGGCCGAACACTGAAGCTTTCTTT.

The V and J genes are TRBV7-2 and TRBJ2-1; D is unclear. CDR1 and CDR2 from the germline V gene are SGHTA and FQGNSA. V was trimmed by 5 bases and J by 3 bases, leaving 8 bases between them. The length of the CDR3 is 13 residues. The CDR3 loop reads CASSPYNYNEQFF. In DNA, the CDR3 is TGTGCCAGCAGCCCTTACAACTACAATGAGCAGTTCTTC.

The rearrangement joins TRBV20-1 to TRBJ2-1; perhaps TRBD2 as D (6 bases). The CDR3 consists of 11 residues. V was pared by 3 bases and J by 10 bases, with 10 bases between. Germline V gene sequence: CDR1 DFQATT, CDR2 SNEGSKA (reference sequence). The CDR3: CSASGGNEQFF. The CDR3 DNA reads as TGCAGTGCTAGTGGGGGGAACGAGCAGTTCTTC.

The chain links TRBV28 to TRBJ1-3; D possibly corresponds to TRBD1 (6 bases). Germline V gene data show CDR1 as MDHEN and CDR2 as SYDVKM. This CDR3 has 19 residues. V lost 2 bases, J lost 2 bases, and 22 bases lay in between. CDR3 sequence (DNA): TGTGCCAGCAGTTTAAGGCGGTTATTGGGGGCGGTGGCTGGAAACACCATATATTTT. This codes for CASSLRRLLGAVAGNTIYF.

The CDR3 DNA follows: TGTGCCTGGAGTCGGGTCCTAGCGGGAGGAAATGAGCAGTTCTTC. Its translation: CAWSRVLAGGNEQFF. The rearrangement uses TRBV30 and TRBJ2-1; 11 bases fit TRBD2. Trimming at V came to 2 bases and at J to 7 bases, leaving 7 bases not matched to a gene. The CDR3 contains 15 residues. The germline V gene encodes CDR1 GTSNPN and CDR2 SVGIG (reference sequence).

As regards this clone: Its ends do not fully match the called genes, so a read error is possible. The rearrangement links TRBV4-3 to TRBJ2-1; 7 positions match TRBD2. CDR1 is LGHNA and CDR2 is YSLEER in the germline V gene. This CDR3 has 15 amino acids. This CDR3 is CASSQDGGSGNGQFF. CDR3 coding DNA: TGCGCCAGCAGCCAAGATGGCGGGAGTGGCAATGGGCAGTTCTTC.

V is TRBV5-1 and J is TRBJ1-2; D ambiguous. The CDR3 runs to 13 residues. Trimming stripped 0 bases from V and 8 bases from J, with 11 bases between. The V gene's germline CDR1 is SGHRS and CDR2 YFSETQ. The CDR3 DNA sequence: TGCGCCAGCAGCTTGGCGAGGTCGGAAGGCTACACCTTC. It codes for CASSLARSEGYTF.

V and J are TRBV4-3 and TRBJ2-5; TRBD1 agrees at 7 bases. The CDR3 runs 15 residues. Losses at the gene ends were 2 bases for V and 7 bases for J; bases not matched to a gene: 10. Germline V lookup: CDR1 LGHNA, CDR2 YSLEER. The CDR3 nucleotides are TGCGCCAGCAGCCAAAAAACAGGGGAAGAAGCGACCCAGTACTTC. It codes for CASSQKTGEEATQYF.